The sample holds one count of the clone carrying this T cell receptor (beta chain). Its antigen is as yet unknown. The CDR3 has 15 residues. CDR1 is LNHDA, CDR2 SQIVND, per germline (reference sequence). V was trimmed by 2 bases and J by 6 bases, leaving 15 bases between them. The entry originates in a study of cytomegalovirus exposure and HLA in healthy donors. 60 Vbeta and 13 Jbeta primers were used in PCR. The assay was immunoSEQ multiplex PCR, and TCRdb's table has in-frame clones only and misses some. The sample records some 77,000 clones, 80% being singletons. General observations from the study: It was reported in a later analysis that an Asian-associated ancestry cluster showed fewer N-insertions than the roughly 660-donor mean. Per published accounts, TCR beta sequences correctly predicted the HLA-A and HLA-B alleles of most subjects. Earlier analysis yielded a pattern in which most TCR beta V segments were productive about 90% or about 30% of the time.

The sequence came from a woman in her forties or fifties in good health and CMV-seropositive. Material: PBMCs. This chain links TRBV19 with TRBJ2-3, with D tentatively TRBD1 (5 bases). The CDR3 region has the DNA TGTGCCAGTAGTATAACAAGGGGATTCGGGGATACGCAGTATTTT. Amino acid sequence: CASSITRGFGDTQYF.